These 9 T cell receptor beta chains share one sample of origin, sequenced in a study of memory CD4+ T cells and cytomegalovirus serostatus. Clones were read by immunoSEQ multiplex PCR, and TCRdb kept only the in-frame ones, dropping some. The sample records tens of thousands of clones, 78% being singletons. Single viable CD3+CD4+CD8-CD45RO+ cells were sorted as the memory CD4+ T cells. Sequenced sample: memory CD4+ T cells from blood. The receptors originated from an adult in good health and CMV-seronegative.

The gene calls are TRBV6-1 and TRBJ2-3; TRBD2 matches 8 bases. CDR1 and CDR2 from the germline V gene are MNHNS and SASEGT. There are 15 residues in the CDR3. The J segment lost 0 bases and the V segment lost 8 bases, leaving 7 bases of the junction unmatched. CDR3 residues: CASRGAGGSTDTQYF. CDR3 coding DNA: TGTGCCAGCCGCGGGGCGGGGGGAAGCACAGATACGCAGTATTTT.

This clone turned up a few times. CDR3 DNA sequence: TGTGCCAGCAGCCCTGGTAGGGTTTTGAGTCAGCCCCAGCATTTT. It specifies CASSPGRVLSQPQHF. The chain joins TRBV9 to TRBJ1-5; no firm D call. Trimming stripped 4 bases from V and 6 bases from J, with 17 bases between. Germline assignment: CDR1 SGDLS and CDR2 YYNGEE. The CDR3 is 15 residues long.

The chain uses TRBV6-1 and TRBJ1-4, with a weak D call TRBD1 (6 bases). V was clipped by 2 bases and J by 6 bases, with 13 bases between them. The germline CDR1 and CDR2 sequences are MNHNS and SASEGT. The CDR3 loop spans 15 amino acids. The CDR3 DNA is TGTGCCAGCAGTGAATCGGGGGCGGTTGATGAAAAACTGTTTTTT. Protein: CASSESGAVDEKLFF.

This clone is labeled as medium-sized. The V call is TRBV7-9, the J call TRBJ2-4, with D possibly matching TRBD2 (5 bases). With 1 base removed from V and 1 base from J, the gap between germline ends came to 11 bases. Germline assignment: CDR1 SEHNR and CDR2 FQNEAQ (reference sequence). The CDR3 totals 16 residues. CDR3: CASSLGAGLAKNIQYF. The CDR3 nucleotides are TGTGCCAGCAGCTTAGGTGCGGGTTTGGCCAAAAACATTCAGTACTTC.

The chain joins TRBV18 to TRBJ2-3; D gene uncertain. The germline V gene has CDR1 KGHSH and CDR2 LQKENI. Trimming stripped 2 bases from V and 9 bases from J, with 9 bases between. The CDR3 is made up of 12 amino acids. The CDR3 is CASSPASLTQYF. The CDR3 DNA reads TGTGCCAGCTCACCAGCCAGCTTGACGCAGTATTTT.

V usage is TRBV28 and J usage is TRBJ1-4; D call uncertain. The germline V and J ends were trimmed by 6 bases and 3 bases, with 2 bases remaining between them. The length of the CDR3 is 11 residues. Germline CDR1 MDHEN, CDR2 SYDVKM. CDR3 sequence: CASSANEKLFF. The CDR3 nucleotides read TGTGCCAGCAGCGCTAATGAAAAACTGTTTTTT.

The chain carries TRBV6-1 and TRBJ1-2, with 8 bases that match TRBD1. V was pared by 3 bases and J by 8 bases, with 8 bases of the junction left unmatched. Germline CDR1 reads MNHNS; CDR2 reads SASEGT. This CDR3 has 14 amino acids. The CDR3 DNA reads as TGTGCCAGCAGTGAGGGCAGGGGGCTTGGGGGCTACACCTTC. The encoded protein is CASSEGRGLGGYTF.

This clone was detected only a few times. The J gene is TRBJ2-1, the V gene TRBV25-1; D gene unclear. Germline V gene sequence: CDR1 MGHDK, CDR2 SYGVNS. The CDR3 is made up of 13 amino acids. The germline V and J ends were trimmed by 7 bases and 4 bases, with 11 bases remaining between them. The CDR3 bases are TGTGCCAGCACCGGCCCGATATACAATGAGCAGTTCTTC. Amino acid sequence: CASTGPIYNEQFF.

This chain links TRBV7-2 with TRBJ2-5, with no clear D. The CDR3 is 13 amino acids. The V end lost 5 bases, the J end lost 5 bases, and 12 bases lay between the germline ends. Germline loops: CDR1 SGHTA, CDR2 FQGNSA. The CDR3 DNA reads TGTGCCAGCAGCCGGAGTCAGGATGAGACCCAGTACTTC. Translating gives CASSRSQDETQYF.